The next 10 T cell receptor beta chains were all read from a single sample in a study of OX40 agonist ivuxolimab in advanced cancers. The library was obtained by the immunoSEQ multiplex PCR assay. This is the immuneACCESS table as TCRdb keeps it, with only in-frame sequences that have V and J called. A part of the clones is gone; compared with another copy, unresolved V genes explain less than half, and the rest is unexplained. This sample is represented by some 69,000 clones; approximately 90% of them were singletons. Less than 0.3% of the sample lies in the top ten. Here the sequenced sample was CD4+ or CD8+ T cells sorted from blood, taken in a trial of the OX40 agonist ivuxolimab. Receptor source: an adult with an advanced solid tumor such as melanoma, head and neck, liver or kidney cancer.

CDR3: CASSLAGGGVNGELFF. The CDR3 DNA reads as TGCGCCAGCAGCTTGGCAGGCGGAGGGGTTAACGGGGAGCTGTTTTTT. The V gene is TRBV5-1, the J gene TRBJ2-2, with a tentative D call TRBD2 (6 bases). CDR1 and CDR2 (germline): SGHRS, YFSETQ. This CDR3 has 16 amino acids. Trimming pared 0 bases from V and 7 bases from J, leaving 16 bases between.

The gene calls are TRBV9 and TRBJ2-5; 8 nucleotides line up with TRBD2. Germline V gives CDR1 SGDLS, CDR2 YYNGEE. This CDR3 comprises 18 residues. After removal of 0 bases from V and 0 bases from J, the junction contained 10 bases not matched to a gene. In DNA form, the CDR3 reads TGTGCCAGCAGCGTAGCGGGAGGGCTACAGTCCCACCAAGAGACCCAGTACTTC. Translating gives CASSVAGGLQSHQETQYF.

J is TRBJ2-7 and V is TRBV6-1, with D tentatively TRBD1 (5 bases). Germline V CDR1 and CDR2: MNHNS, SASEGT. Between the trimmed V and J ends, which lost 4 bases and 4 bases, there was a span of 14 bases. The CDR3 loop spans 14 amino acids. The CDR3 spells CASSVGPGMYEQYF. The CDR3 DNA reads TGTGCCAGCAGTGTGGGTCCAGGGATGTACGAGCAGTACTTC.

This clone was seen only a few times. The V call is TRBV2, the J call TRBJ2-5; D call uncertain. The length of the CDR3 is 15 residues. The V and J ends lost 7 bases and 1 base respectively, with 16 bases between them. The germline V gene encodes CDR1 SNHLY and CDR2 FYNNEI. CDR3 nucleotide sequence: TGTGCCAGCATTCTTGCGGAGATACCCCAAGAGACCCAGTACTTC. It translates to CASILAEIPQETQYF.

The chain carries TRBV6-1 and TRBJ1-2; 8 bases are a match to TRBD1. Germline CDR1 reads MNHNS; CDR2 reads SASEGT. This CDR3 is built from 14 residues. The V gene end was trimmed by 3 bases and the J gene end by 4 bases; junction bases not matched to a gene: 4. Written as DNA, the CDR3 is TGTGCCAGCAGTGAGAGGGGACAGGCCTATGGCTACACCTTC. As protein: CASSERGQAYGYTF.

The J gene is TRBJ2-2, the V gene TRBV25-1, with TRBD2 matching 8 bases. J lost 6 bases, V lost 6 bases, and 9 bases had no gene match. The CDR3 covers 15 residues. Germline V lookup: CDR1 MGHDK, CDR2 SYGVNS. CDR3 sequence reads: CASRSAGGGPGELFF. In nucleotides, the CDR3 is TGTGCCAGCAGGTCGGCGGGAGGTGGACCCGGGGAGCTGTTTTTT.

The J gene is TRBJ2-5, the V gene TRBV29-1, with D possibly TRBD1 on 5 matching bases. Trimming removed 4 bases from V and 5 bases from J, with 11 bases in between. The CDR3 extends over 12 amino acids. The germline V gene has CDR1 SQVTM and CDR2 ANQGSEA. CDR3 sequence (DNA): TGCAGCGTTGGGGGCACCGGGGAGACCCAGTACTTC. Translation: CSVGGTGETQYF. The full variable domain, completed using reference TRBV29-1 and TRBJ2-5, is SAVISQKPSRDICQRGTSLTIQCQVDSQVTMMFWYRQQPGQSLTLIATANQGSEATYESGFVIDKFPISRPNLTFSTLTVSNMSPEDSSIYLCSVGGTGETQYFGPGTRLLVL.

CDR3 sequence (DNA): TGTGCCAGCAGCTTAGTGGCGGAATTAAATCAGCCCCAGCATTTT. This translates into CASSLVAELNQPQHF. This sequence joins TRBV7-2 and TRBJ1-5; D gene ambiguous. The length of the CDR3 is 15 residues. The V gene's germline CDR1 is SGHTA and CDR2 FQGNSA. V gave up 1 base and J gave up 4 bases, with 11 bases separating them.

The chain carries TRBV6-1 and TRBJ1-2; no clear D gene. Deletions cut 7 bases from V and 2 bases from J, with 11 bases between. The CDR3 totals 13 residues. From germline, CDR1 is MNHNS and CDR2 SASEGT. CDR3 in DNA: TGTGCCAGCAACCGAGACGGAAACTATGGCTACACCTTC. It specifies CASNRDGNYGYTF.

The chain couples TRBV5-6 to TRBJ2-3, with D perhaps given as TRBD1 or TRBD2 (5 bases each). CDR3 size: 17 residues. V gave up 3 bases and J gave up 3 bases, with 20 bases separating them. CDR1 is SGHDT and CDR2 is YYEEEE in the germline V gene. The CDR3 reads CASSSSGTSGRTDTQYF. The CDR3 DNA reads TGTGCCAGCAGCTCGTCCGGGACCTCGGGCAGAACAGATACGCAGTATTTT.